Given below is one T cell receptor beta chain in context. The CDR3 extends over 16 amino acids. The germline CDR1 and CDR2 sequences are SGHRS and YFSETQ. The trim removed 4 bases at V and 3 bases at J, leaving 10 bases unmatched. This sample is drawn from a study of blood T cell repertoires in COVID-19. Study in general: COVID-19 samples from acute and convalescent phases originated in the United States, Italy and Spain.

Clones were sequenced by immunoSEQ multiplex PCR, and TCRdb holds only the in-frame ones, with some missing. Among 250,000 to 350,000 clones listed, around nine tenths were seen once. The genes are TRBV5-1 and TRBJ1-2; 9 bases agree with TRBD1. The source is a woman in her 30s with COVID-19, enrolled during active disease. Sample: peripheral blood. CDR3 DNA: TGCGCCAGCAGCCCTCCACAGGGGGCGCGGGACTATGGCTACACCTTC. It encodes CASSPPQGARDYGYTF.